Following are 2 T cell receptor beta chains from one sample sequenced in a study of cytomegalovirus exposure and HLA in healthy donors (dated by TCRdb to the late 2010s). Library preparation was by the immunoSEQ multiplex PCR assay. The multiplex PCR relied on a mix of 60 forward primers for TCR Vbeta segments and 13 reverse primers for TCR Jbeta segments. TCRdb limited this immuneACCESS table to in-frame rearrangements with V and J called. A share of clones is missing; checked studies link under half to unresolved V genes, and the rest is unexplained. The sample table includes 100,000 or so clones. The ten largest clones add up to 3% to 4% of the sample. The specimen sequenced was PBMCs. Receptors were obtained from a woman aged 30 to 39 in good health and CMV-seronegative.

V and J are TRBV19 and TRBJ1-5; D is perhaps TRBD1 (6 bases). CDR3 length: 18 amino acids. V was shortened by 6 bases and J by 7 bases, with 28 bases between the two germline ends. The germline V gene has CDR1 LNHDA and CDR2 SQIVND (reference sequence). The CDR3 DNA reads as TGTGCCAGTAGCACACCGGGCGGTCCACAGGGCAGAGGGCAGCCCCAGCATTTT. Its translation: CASSTPGGPQGRGQPQHF.

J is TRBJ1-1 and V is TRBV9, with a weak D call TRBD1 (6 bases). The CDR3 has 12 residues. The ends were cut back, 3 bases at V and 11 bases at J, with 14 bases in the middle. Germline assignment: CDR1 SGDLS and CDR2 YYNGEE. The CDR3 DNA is TGTGCCAGCAGCGGAATAGCAGGGGTTGCTTTCTTT. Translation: CASSGIAGVAFF.